This T cell receptor beta chain was captured in a study of shared clonotypes between healthy human individuals. Recent acute infections and vaccinations were absent in the healthy HIV-negative adult donors. Notes on this clone: Its antigen remains unidentified.

Study observations and caveats: Only blood samples were collected, and tissue repertoires likely differ. Naive subsets generally had larger estimated richness than memory subsets.

Replicate sorted-subset PCRs were loaded with 150 to 250 ng DNA, about 31,000 T cell genomes. Method: immunoSEQ multiplex PCR; TCRdb's copy keeps in-frame clones and lacks some. This table has under 85,000 clones, over 55% appearing once. The CDR3 sequence is 15 residues long. CDR1 SGHRS and CDR2 YFSETQ come from the germline V gene. The V and J ends lost 5 bases and 4 bases, in that order; junction bases with no gene match: 7. The sequencing sample was made of memory CD8+ T cells sorted from blood. The subset here: CD45RO+ cells pooled with CCR7-negative TemRA cells. The chain combines TRBV5-1 with TRBJ2-7; 12 bases line up with TRBD2. This sequence was found in a young man in good health. The CDR3 protein is CASSLTSGSYYEQYF. DNA of the CDR3: TGCGCCAGCAGTCTGACTAGCGGGAGTTATTACGAGCAGTACTTC.